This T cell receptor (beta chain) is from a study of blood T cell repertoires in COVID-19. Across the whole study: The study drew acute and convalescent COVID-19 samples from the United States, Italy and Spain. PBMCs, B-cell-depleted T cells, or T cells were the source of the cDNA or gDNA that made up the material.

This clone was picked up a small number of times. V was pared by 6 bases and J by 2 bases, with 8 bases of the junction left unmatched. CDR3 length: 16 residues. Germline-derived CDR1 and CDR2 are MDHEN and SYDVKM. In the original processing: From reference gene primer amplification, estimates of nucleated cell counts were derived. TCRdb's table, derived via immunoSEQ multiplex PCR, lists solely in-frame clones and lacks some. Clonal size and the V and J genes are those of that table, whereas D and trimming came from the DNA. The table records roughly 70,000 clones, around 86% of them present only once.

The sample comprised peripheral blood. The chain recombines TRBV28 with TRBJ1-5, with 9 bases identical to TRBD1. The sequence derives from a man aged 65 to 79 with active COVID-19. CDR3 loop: CASSLLDRGGNQPQHF. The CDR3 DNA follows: TGTGCCAGCAGCCTTCTGGACAGGGGAGGCAATCAGCCCCAGCATTTT.